A single sample gave rise to the 6 T cell receptor beta chains below, sequenced in a study of cytomegalovirus exposure and HLA in healthy donors. Primers included in the PCR were 60 Vbeta and 13 Jbeta primers. Profiled with immunoSEQ multiplex PCR; TCRdb holds only in-frame clones, not every one. The sample shows roughly 290,000 clones, 75% to 85% of them seen only once. Material: PBMCs. These TCRs come from a girl aged 2 to 9 in good health and CMV-seronegative.

The chain is built from TRBV11-1 and TRBJ2-5; D gene ambiguous. The DNA end lines up better with TRBJ2-7; the J call may be wrong. The germline gives CDR1 SGHAT, CDR2 FQDESV (reference sequence). The CDR3 has 14 residues. In DNA, the CDR3 is TGTGCCAGCAGAACAACAGCTGCCCCCTACGAGCAGTACTTC. Amino acid sequence: CASRTTAAPYEQYF.

The chain uses TRBV7-9 and TRBJ2-7; 9 nucleotides align to TRBD2. The CDR3 has 18 amino acids. Germline lookup yields CDR1 SEHNR and CDR2 FQNEAQ (reference sequence). V gave up 5 bases and J gave up 3 bases; unmatched junction bases: 17. The DNA of the CDR3 is TGTGCCAGCAGCGGGGATGGGCGAGCGGGGGGCCTTCGCTACGAGCAGTACTTC. Its translation is CASSGDGRAGGLRYEQYF.

This sequence joins TRBV5-4 and TRBJ2-1, with D maybe TRBD1 (6 bases). The V gene's germline CDR1 is SGHNT and CDR2 YYREEE (reference sequence). The CDR3 covers 14 residues. V was cut by 4 bases and J by 7 bases, with 15 bases left in between. CDR3 nucleotides: TGTGCCAGCAGCATCGGGACAACCTCTAATGAGCAGTTCTTC. Amino acids: CASSIGTTSNEQFF. Full variable domain (rest looked up from reference TRBV5-4 and TRBJ2-1): ETGVTQSPTHLIKTRGQQVTLRCSSQSGHNTVSWYQQALGQGPQFIFQYYREEENGRGNFPPRFSGLQFPNYSSELNVNALELDDSALYLCASSIGTTSNEQFFGPGTRLTVL.

V and J are TRBV29-1 and TRBJ2-5, with 12 bases matching TRBD2. After removal of 2 bases from V and 11 bases from J, the junction contained 12 bases not matched to a gene. From germline, CDR1 is SQVTM and CDR2 ANQGSEA. This CDR3 spans 15 amino acids. CDR3 protein: CSVEYLAGGPGEQYF. The CDR3, as DNA: TGCAGCGTTGAATACCTAGCGGGAGGGCCGGGTGAGCAGTACTTC.

The chain links TRBV11-2 to TRBJ1-4; a possible D gene is TRBD1 (5 bases). This CDR3 has 19 amino acids. V lost 6 bases to trimming and J lost 3 bases, with 26 bases between them. CDR1 and CDR2 from the germline V gene are SGHAT and FQNNGV. The CDR3 here is CASSSRVQGERKSNEKLFF. In DNA, the CDR3 is TGTGCCAGCAGTTCTCGGGTCCAGGGTGAGAGAAAGTCTAATGAAAAACTGTTTTTT.

The chain employs TRBV13 and TRBJ2-5; D remains unclear. The tail of the sequence fits TRBJ2-7 better, so the J call may be wrong. This CDR3 has 14 amino acids. Per germline, CDR1 PRHDT and CDR2 FYEKMQ (reference sequence). CDR3 sequence: CASSLKPGGYEQYF. The CDR3 region has the DNA TGTGCCAGCAGCTTAAAGCCTGGCGGCTACGAGCAGTACTTC.